These 16 T cell receptor beta chains originate from one sample sequenced in a study of cytomegalovirus exposure and HLA in healthy donors. Clones were sequenced by immunoSEQ multiplex PCR, and TCRdb holds only the in-frame ones, with some missing. The data hold 90,000 to 130,000 clones, with approximately 94% observed a single time. Material for sequencing was PBMCs. The origin of the receptors is a woman between 18 and 30 years old in good health and CMV-seronegative.

V gene TRBV19 combines with J gene TRBJ1-5; 11 nucleotides line up with TRBD1. The CDR3 is 15 amino acids. Germline assignment: CDR1 LNHDA and CDR2 SQIVND (reference sequence). The junction had 6 bases not matched to a gene; V was cut back by 3 bases and J by 8 bases. The DNA of the CDR3 is TGTGCCAGTAGTATTAGGGACAGGGGGTACGAGCCCCAGCATTTT. Residues: CASSIRDRGYEPQHF.

V usage is TRBV19 and J usage is TRBJ2-5; a weak D match, TRBD2 (5 bases). Trimming took off 0 bases at V and 6 bases at J, with 11 bases between the two ends. The CDR3 length is 14 residues. CDR1 and CDR2 (germline): LNHDA, SQIVND (reference sequence). CDR3 in amino acids: CASSIDLASKTQYF. As DNA, the CDR3 is TGTGCCAGTAGTATAGATCTAGCTTCAAAGACCCAGTACTTC.

This clone was found once. The genes are TRBV13 and TRBJ2-2, with D possibly TRBD2 on 6 matching bases. The V gene lost 2 bases and the J gene lost 6 bases, with 10 bases spanning the gap. The CDR3 length is 14 residues. Germline V gene lookup returns CDR1 PRHDT and CDR2 FYEKMQ (reference sequence). The CDR3 DNA follows: TGTGCCAGCAGCTTACGGGGGTCACCCGGGGAGCTGTTTTTT. Its translation: CASSLRGSPGELFF.

V is TRBV5-1 and J is TRBJ1-2; D is uncertain. V was shortened by 0 bases and J by 7 bases, with 13 bases between the two germline ends. The CDR3 runs 14 residues. Looked up from germline, CDR1 is SGHRS and CDR2 is YFSETQ. CDR3 sequence: CASSLDSGRIGYTF. For the CDR3, the DNA is TGCGCCAGCAGCTTGGATTCGGGAAGGATTGGCTACACCTTC.

This clone occurred a few times. The chain recombines TRBV7-2 with TRBJ1-4; tentatively, D is TRBD1 (5 bases). This CDR3 is 16 amino acids long. V shed 2 bases and J shed 0 bases, with 10 bases lying between them. Germline V gene lookup returns CDR1 SGHTA and CDR2 FQGNSA. CDR3 DNA: TGTGCCAGCAGCTTAAAAACAGGCTCAACTAATGAAAAACTGTTTTTT. It specifies CASSLKTGSTNEKLFF.

The chain combines TRBV4-1 with TRBJ2-1; D remains ambiguous. The V and J ends lost 8 bases and 6 bases respectively, with 11 bases between them. Germline V gene lookup returns CDR1 MGHRA and CDR2 YSYEKL. The CDR3 loop spans 12 amino acids. The DNA of the CDR3 is TGCGCCAGCGCCGGAGCCATCAATGAGCAGTTCTTC. The encoded protein is CASAGAINEQFF.

The chain carries TRBV5-4 and TRBJ2-7; D might be TRBD1 (5 bases). V lost 6 bases and J 5 bases, leaving 18 bases between the germline ends. This CDR3 contains 14 residues. In germline, CDR1 is SGHNT, CDR2 YYREEE (reference sequence). The CDR3: CASTPGLSVDEQYF. DNA for the CDR3: TGTGCCAGCACCCCAGGGTTATCCGTCGACGAGCAGTACTTC.

The V gene is TRBV7-3, the J gene TRBJ2-7; D might be TRBD1 (5 bases). CDR3 length: 14 amino acids. Trimming shortened V by 4 bases and J by 4 bases, and 14 bases separated the two germline ends. Germline CDR1 and CDR2: SGHTA and FQGTGA. For the CDR3, the DNA is TGTGCCAGCAGCTACCAGCAGGGTATATACGAGCAGTACTTC. As protein: CASSYQQGIYEQYF.

This clone appeared once. The V gene is TRBV5-1, the J gene TRBJ2-6, with D perhaps TRBD2 (5 bases). Trimming took 5 bases from V and 2 from J, leaving 14 bases between them. The CDR3 runs to 16 residues. CDR1 and CDR2 (germline): SGHRS, YFSETQ. The CDR3 DNA is TGCGCCAGCAGATCCCACCTCGGGGCTGGGGCCAACGTCCTGACTTTC. It specifies CASRSHLGAGANVLTF.

This clone came up once. The chain recombines TRBV7-2 with TRBJ2-2; D is possibly TRBD2 (6 bases). CDR1 SGHTA and CDR2 FQGNSA come from the germline V gene. The CDR3 has 17 amino acids. Trimming removed 5 bases from V and 6 bases from J, with 22 bases in between. The CDR3 spells CASSRKGTPHGSGELFF. CDR3 nucleotides: TGTGCCAGCAGCCGAAAAGGGACTCCCCACGGTTCCGGGGAGCTGTTTTTT.

V and J are TRBV5-1 and TRBJ2-7, with D possibly matching TRBD2 (6 bases). Germline CDR1 SGHRS, CDR2 YFSETQ. CDR3 size: 15 residues. Trimming cost V 4 bases and J 5 bases, with 19 bases left between them. The CDR3, as DNA: TGCGCCAGCAGCACGGGACCTAGCGTCGGGGACGAGCAGTACTTC. Protein product: CASSTGPSVGDEQYF.

The chain couples TRBV5-1 to TRBJ2-1, with a tentative D call TRBD1 (6 bases). This CDR3 is built from 14 residues. The V end was cut by 0 bases, the J end by 7 bases, with 11 bases between. CDR1 and CDR2 (germline): SGHRS, YFSETQ. This CDR3 reads CASSLVVGTNEQFF. CDR3 nucleotides: TGCGCCAGCAGCTTGGTAGTAGGGACAAATGAGCAGTTCTTC.

The chain combines TRBV4-1 with TRBJ2-7; the D gene is possibly TRBD1 (5 bases). The V gene's germline CDR1 is MGHRA and CDR2 YSYEKL. V shed 5 bases and J shed 1 base, with 15 bases lying between them. This CDR3 spans 15 amino acids. The CDR3 DNA reads as TGCGCCAGCAGCGAGAGTTCAGGGTTTTCCTACGAGCAGTACTTC. This sequence encodes CASSESSGFSYEQYF.

J is TRBJ2-3 and V is TRBV19; TRBD1 is a possible D gene (5 bases). V was trimmed by 7 bases and J by 6 bases, leaving 11 bases between them. This CDR3 spans 12 amino acids. Germline CDR1 and CDR2: LNHDA and SQIVND (reference sequence). CDR3 sequence reads: CASKGKGDTQYF. DNA of the CDR3: TGTGCCAGTAAGGGGAAGGGGGATACGCAGTATTTT. Supplemented by reference TRBV19 and TRBJ2-3, the full variable domain reads DGGITQSPKYLFRKEGQNVTLSCEQNLNHDAMYWYRQDPGQGLRLIYYSQIVNDFQKGDIAEGYSVSREKKESFPLTVTSAQKNPTAFYLCASKGKGDTQYFGPGTRLTVL.

V and J are TRBV19 and TRBJ1-2; 8 bases agree with TRBD1. Trimming cost V 3 bases and J 5 bases; bases outside gene matches: 11. Germline V gives CDR1 LNHDA, CDR2 SQIVND (reference sequence). The length of the CDR3 is 16 residues. The CDR3 spells CASSIRGQDRRYGYTF. The CDR3, as DNA: TGTGCCAGTAGTATCAGGGGACAGGACCGACGGTATGGCTACACCTTC.

The rearrangement links TRBV4-3 to TRBJ1-6, with D unclear. V gave up 0 bases and J gave up 0 bases, with 12 bases separating them. The CDR3 runs to 18 residues. CDR1 and CDR2 (germline): LGHNA, YSLEER. CDR3 sequence reads: CASSQDPGLSSYNSPLHF. CDR3 DNA: TGCGCCAGCAGCCAAGATCCGGGTTTGAGCTCCTATAATTCACCCCTCCACTTT.